The sequence of this T cell receptor beta chain was determined in a study of cytomegalovirus exposure and HLA in healthy donors. Study-level points and caveats: Researchers counted some 150 TCR beta chains as cytomegalovirus-associated. For most TCR sequences rarity was the rule, although some public TCRs occurred in many donors.

This CDR3 region has 15 residues. Looked up from germline, CDR1 is MDHEN and CDR2 is SYDVKM. V was pared by 8 bases and J by 8 bases, with 24 bases between. This clone showed up just once. Its antigen is as yet unknown. PCR employed 60 Vbeta and 13 Jbeta primers. TCRdb's copy holds only in-frame clones and misses some; the assay was immunoSEQ multiplex PCR. The data show 140,000 or so clones, roughly three quarters seen once. This TCR was recovered from a man aged 55-75 years in good health and CMV-seronegative. Specimen: PBMCs. The chain carries TRBV28 and TRBJ1-1, with TRBD1 as a possible D gene (6 bases). CDR3 nucleotides: TGTGCCAGCGCCCAGGGAAACAGGGTAAGAACCGAAGCTTTCTTT. This codes for CASAQGNRVRTEAFF.